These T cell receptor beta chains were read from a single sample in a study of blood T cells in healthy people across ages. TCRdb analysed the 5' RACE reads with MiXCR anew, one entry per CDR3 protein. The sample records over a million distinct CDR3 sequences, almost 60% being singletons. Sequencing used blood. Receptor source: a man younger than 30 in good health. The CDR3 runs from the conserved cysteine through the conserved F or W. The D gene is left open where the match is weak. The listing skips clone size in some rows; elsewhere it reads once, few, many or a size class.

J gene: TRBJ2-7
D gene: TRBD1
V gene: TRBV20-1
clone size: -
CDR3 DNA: TGCAGTGCTACCCAGGCAGGGGGCGAGTACGAGCAGTACTTC
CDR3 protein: CSATQAGGEYEQYF

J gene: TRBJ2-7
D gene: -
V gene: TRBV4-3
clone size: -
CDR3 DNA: TGCGCCAGCAGCCAAGAAGGGAGCTCCTACAATGAGCAGTACTTC
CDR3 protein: CASSQEGSSYNEQYF

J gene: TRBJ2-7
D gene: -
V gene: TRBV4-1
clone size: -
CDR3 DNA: TGCGCCAGCAGCCAAGTTAACAGAGGCGAGCAGTACTTC
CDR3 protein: CASSQVNRGEQYF

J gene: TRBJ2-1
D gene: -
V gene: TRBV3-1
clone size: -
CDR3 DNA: TGTGCCAGCAGCCAGGGACCGTCAAACAATGAGCAGTTCTTC
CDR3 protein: CASSQGPSNNEQFF

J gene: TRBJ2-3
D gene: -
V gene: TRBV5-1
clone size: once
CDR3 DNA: TGCGCCAGCAGACAAGACACAGATACGCAGTATTTT
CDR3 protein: CASRQDTDTQYF

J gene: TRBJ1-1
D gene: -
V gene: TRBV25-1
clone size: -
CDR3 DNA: TGTGCCAGCAGTAGAAAGGGAGAACAGTGGGGCACTGAAGCTTTCTTT
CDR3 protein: CASSRKGEQWGTEAFF

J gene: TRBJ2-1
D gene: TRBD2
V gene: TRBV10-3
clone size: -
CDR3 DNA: TGTGCCGTCGGACTAGCGGGAGAAGATGAGCAGTTCTTC
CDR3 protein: CAVGLAGEDEQFF

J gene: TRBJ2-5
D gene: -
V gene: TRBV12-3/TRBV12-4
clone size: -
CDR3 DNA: TGTGCCAGCGGGCGAACCGGGGAGCAGTACTTC
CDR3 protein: CASGRTGEQYF

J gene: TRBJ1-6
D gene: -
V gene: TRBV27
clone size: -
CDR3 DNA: TGTGCCAGCAGTTTAGGGATGTCTTCACCCCTCCACTTT
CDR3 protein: CASSLGMSSPLHF

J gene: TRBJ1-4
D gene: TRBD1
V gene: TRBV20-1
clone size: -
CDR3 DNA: TGCAGTGCACCCGATCACGTACAGGGGGAAACTAATGAAAAACTGTTTTTT
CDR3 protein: CSAPDHVQGETNEKLFF

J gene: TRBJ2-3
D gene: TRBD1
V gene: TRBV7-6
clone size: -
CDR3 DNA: TGTGCCAGCAGCTTTGCCCAGGGGGGCACAGATACGCAGTATTTT
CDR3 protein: CASSFAQGGTDTQYF

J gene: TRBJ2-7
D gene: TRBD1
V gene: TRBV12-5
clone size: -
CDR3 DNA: TGTGCTAGTGGTCCCCAAGGGACAGGGGCTGAGCAGTACTTC
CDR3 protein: CASGPQGTGAEQYF

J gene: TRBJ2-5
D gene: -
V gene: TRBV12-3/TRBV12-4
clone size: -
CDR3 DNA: TGTGCCAGCAGTCGGGCGGTGTTCCAAGAGACCCAGTACTTC
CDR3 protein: CASSRAVFQETQYF

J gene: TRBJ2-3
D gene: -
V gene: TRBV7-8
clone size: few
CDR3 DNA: TGTGCCAGCAGCTTTCGACGTCTCAGGGGACCAGATACGCAGTATTTT
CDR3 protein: CASSFRRLRGPDTQYF

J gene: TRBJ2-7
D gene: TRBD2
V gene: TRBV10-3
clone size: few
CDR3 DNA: TGTGCCATCAGTGGGAGCGGGGAGACCTCCGAGCAGTACTTC
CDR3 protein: CAISGSGETSEQYF

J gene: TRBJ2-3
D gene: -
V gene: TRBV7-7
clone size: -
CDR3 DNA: TGTGCTAGCAGCTTTGGTAGCGTAGATACGCAGTATTTT
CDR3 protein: CASSFGSVDTQYF

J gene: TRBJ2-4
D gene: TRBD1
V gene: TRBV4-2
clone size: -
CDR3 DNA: TGTGCCAGCAGCCAAGAAGGGGGCCAGGGAACAGGGGACATTCTAGCCAAAAACATTCAGTACTTC
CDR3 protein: CASSQEGGQGTGDILAKNIQYF

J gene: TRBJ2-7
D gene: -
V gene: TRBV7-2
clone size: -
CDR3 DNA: TGTGCCAGCAGCTTAGTTGCACAGAAAGAGTACGAGCAGTACTTC
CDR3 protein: CASSLVAQKEYEQYF

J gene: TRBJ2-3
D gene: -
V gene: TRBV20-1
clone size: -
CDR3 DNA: TGCAGTGCTAGTATGGGGCCCCTCCGTGACACAGATACGCAGTATTTT
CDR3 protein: CSASMGPLRDTDTQYF

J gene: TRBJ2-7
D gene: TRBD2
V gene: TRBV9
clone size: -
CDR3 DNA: TGTGCCAGCAGCGCGGGGGGACGTAGGGCCTACGAGCAGTACTTC
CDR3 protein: CASSAGGRRAYEQYF

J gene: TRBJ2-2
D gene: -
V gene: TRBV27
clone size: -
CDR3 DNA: TGTGCCAGCAGCCAACAAAAAAGAGCCGGGGAGCTGTTTTTT
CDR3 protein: CASSQQKRAGELFF

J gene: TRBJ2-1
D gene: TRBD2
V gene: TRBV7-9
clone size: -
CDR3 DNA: TGTGCCAGCAGCACTACCCAAGGACTAGCGAGTTACAATGAGCAGTTCTTC
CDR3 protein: CASSTTQGLASYNEQFF

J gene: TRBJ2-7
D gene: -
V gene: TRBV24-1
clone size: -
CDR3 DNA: TGTGCCACCAGTGATGCTAGGGCCTCCTACGAGCAGTACTTC
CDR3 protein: CATSDARASYEQYF

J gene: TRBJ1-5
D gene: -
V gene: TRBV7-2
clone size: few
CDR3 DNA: TGTGCCAGCAGCTTAAGGCAGGGCCATCAGCCCCAGCATTTT
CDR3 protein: CASSLRQGHQPQHF

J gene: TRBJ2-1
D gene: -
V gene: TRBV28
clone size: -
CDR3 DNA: TGTGCCAGCAAACGACGGGGGGCACCTTACAATGAGCAGTTCTTC
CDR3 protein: CASKRRGAPYNEQFF

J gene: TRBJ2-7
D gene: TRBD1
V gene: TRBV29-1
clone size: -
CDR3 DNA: TGCAGCGTGGAATGGGACAGGGCGGGGGACGAGCAGTACTTC
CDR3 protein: CSVEWDRAGDEQYF

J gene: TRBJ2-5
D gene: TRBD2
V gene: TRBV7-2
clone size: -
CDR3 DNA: TGTACCAGCAGCTCCTGGACGAGCGGGACCGCGTACGAGACCCAGTACTTC
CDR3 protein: CTSSSWTSGTAYETQYF

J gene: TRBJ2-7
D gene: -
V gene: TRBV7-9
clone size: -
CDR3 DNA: TGTGCCAGCAGCTTGGACAGAGCCCTCTCCTACGAGCAGTACTTC
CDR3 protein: CASSLDRALSYEQYF

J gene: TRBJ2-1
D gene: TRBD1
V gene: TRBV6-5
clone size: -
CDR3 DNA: TGTGCCAGCAGTTACGGGACAGGGGTTTCGAATGAGCAGTTCTTC
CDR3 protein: CASSYGTGVSNEQFF

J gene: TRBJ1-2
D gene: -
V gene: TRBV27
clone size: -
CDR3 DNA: TGTGCCAGCAGTAGAGGACGTCTAGACCCCTATGGCTACACCTTC
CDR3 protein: CASSRGRLDPYGYTF

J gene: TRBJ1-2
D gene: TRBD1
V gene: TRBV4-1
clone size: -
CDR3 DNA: TGCGCCAGCAGCACGGACAGGACAACTAACTATGGCTACACCTTC
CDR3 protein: CASSTDRTTNYGYTF

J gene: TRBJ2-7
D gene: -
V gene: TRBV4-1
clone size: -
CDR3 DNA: TGCGCCAGCAGCCAAGAATGGCTTGGAACCTACGAGCAGTACTTC
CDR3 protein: CASSQEWLGTYEQYF

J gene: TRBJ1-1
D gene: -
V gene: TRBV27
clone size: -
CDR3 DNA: TGTGCCAGCAGACAAACCGGGGGACTGAACACTGAAGCTTTCTTT
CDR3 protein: CASRQTGGLNTEAFF

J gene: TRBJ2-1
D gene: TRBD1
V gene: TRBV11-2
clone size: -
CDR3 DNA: TGTGCCAGCAGCCCAGACAGGGGAGAACGCAATGAGCAGTTCTTC
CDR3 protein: CASSPDRGERNEQFF

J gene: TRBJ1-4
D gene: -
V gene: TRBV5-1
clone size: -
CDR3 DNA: TGCGCCAGCATGGAGGGCCCAACTAATGAAAAACTGTTTTTT
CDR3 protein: CASMEGPTNEKLFF

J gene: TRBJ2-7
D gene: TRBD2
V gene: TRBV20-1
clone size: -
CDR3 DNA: TGCAGTGCTCGGACGACCCTACTAGCGGGATCTGGGGAGCAGTACTTC
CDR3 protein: CSARTTLLAGSGEQYF

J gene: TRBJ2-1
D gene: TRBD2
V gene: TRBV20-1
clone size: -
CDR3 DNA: TGCAGTGCCGTCCTAACCGGGACTAGCGTTGCCTGCAATGAGCAGTTCTTC
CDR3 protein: CSAVLTGTSVACNEQFF